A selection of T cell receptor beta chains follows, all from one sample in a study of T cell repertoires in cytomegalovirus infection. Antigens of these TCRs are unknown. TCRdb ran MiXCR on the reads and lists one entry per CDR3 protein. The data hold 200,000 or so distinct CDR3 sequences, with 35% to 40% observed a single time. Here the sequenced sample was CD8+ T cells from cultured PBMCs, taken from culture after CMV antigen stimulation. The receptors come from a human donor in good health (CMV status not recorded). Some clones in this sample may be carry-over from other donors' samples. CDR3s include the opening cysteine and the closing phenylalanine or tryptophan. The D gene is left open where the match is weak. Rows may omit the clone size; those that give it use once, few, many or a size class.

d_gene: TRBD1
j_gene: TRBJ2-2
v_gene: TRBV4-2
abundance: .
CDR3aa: CASSPHWAGGVTGELFF
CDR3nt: TGTGCCAGCAGCCCACATTGGGCAGGGGGAGTCACCGGGGAGCTGTTTTTT

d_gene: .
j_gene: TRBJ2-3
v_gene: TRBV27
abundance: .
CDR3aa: CASNANIGADTQYF
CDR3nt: TGTGCTAGCAATGCAAATATAGGGGCAGATACGCAGTATTTT

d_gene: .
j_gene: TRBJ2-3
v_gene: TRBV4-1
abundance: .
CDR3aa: CASSQERGSGSADTQYF
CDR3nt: TGCGCCAGCAGCCAAGAACGGGGCAGTGGTTCAGCAGATACGCAGTATTTT

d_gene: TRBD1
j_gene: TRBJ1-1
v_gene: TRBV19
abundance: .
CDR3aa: CASSTTGAEAFF
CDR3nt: TGTGCCAGTAGTACTACAGGGGCTGAAGCTTTCTTT

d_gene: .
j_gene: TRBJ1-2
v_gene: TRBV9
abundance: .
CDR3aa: CASSVATGVEANYGYTF
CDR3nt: TGTGCCAGCAGCGTAGCTACGGGTGTGGAGGCTAACTATGGCTACACCTTC

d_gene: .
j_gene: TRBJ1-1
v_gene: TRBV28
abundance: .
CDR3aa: CASSLSPGAEAFF
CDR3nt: TGTGCCAGCAGTTTAAGTCCCGGGGCTGAAGCTTTCTTT

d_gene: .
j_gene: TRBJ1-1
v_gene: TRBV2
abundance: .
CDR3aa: CAATPSGRGPLQEAFF
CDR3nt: TGTGCCGCAACCCCCTCCGGAAGGGGCCCCTTACAAGAAGCTTTCTTT

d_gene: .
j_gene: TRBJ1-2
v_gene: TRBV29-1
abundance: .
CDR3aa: CSVLTEAGSPLNYGYTF
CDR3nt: TGCAGCGTTCTGACGGAGGCAGGGTCACCACTAAACTATGGCTACACCTTC

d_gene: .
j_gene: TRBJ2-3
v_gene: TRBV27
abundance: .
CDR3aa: CASSLGLYTDTQYF
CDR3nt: TGTGCCAGCAGTTTGGGGCTATACACAGATACGCAGTATTTT

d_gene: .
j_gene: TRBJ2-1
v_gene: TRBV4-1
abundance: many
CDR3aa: CASSPFSRPPSYNEQFF
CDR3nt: TGCGCCAGCAGCCCCTTCTCGCGCCCTCCTTCCTACAATGAGCAGTTCTTC

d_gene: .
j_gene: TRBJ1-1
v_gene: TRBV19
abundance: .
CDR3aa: CASSTDSDGNTEAFF
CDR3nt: TGTGCCAGTAGTACCGACTCAGACGGGAACACTGAAGCTTTCTTT

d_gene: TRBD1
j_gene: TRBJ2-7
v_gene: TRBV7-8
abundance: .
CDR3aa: CASSLTGGASGEQYF
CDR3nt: TGTGCCAGCAGCTTAACAGGGGGTGCTTCGGGGGAGCAGTACTTC

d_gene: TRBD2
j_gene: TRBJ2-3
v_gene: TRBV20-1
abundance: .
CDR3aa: CSADSGDDTDTQYF
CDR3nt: TGCAGTGCGGATAGCGGGGACGACACAGATACGCAGTATTTT

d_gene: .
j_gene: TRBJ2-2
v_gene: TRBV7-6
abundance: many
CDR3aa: CASSLVLANTGELFF
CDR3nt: TGTGCCAGCAGCTTAGTGCTAGCGAACACCGGGGAGCTGTTTTTT

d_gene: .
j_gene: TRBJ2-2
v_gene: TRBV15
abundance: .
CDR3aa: CATSRAGGGSGGPNTGELFF
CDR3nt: TGTGCCACCAGCAGAGCAGGGGGCGGTAGCGGGGGCCCCAATACCGGGGAGCTGTTTTTT

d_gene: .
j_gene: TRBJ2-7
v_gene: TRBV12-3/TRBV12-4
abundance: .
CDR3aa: CASSLVQASSYEQYF
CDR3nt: TGTGCCAGCAGTTTAGTACAGGCAAGCTCCTACGAGCAGTACTTC

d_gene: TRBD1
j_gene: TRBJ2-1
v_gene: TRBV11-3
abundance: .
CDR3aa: CASSLLGQGVGEQFF
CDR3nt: TGTGCCAGCAGCTTACTGGGACAGGGTGTTGGTGAGCAGTTCTTC

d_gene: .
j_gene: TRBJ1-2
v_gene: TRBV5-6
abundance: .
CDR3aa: CASSWLTAPADGYTF
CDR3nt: TGTGCCAGCAGCTGGTTGACGGCCCCGGCGGATGGCTACACCTTC

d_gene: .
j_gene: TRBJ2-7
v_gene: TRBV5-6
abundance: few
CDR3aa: CASRYGTGFYEQYF
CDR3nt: TGTGCCAGCCGGTACGGGACGGGCTTCTACGAGCAGTACTTC

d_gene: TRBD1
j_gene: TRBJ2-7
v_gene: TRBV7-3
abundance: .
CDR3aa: CASSGEGATPSPSYEQYF
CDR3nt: TGTGCCAGCAGCGGCGAGGGGGCGACCCCCTCCCCCTCCTACGAGCAGTACTTC

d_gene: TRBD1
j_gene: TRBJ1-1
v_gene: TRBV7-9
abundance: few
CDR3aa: CASTTNRGRRATEAFF
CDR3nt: TGTGCCAGCACCACAAACAGGGGGCGGCGAGCCACTGAAGCTTTCTTT

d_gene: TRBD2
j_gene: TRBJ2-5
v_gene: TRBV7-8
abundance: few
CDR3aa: CASSLVGLAGQETQYF
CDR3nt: TGTGCCAGCAGCTTAGTTGGACTAGCTGGGCAAGAGACCCAGTACTTC

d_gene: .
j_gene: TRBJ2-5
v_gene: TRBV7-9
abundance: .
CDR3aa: CASSLGQGYQETQYF
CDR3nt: TGTGCCAGCAGCTTAGGGCAGGGGTACCAAGAGACCCAGTACTTC

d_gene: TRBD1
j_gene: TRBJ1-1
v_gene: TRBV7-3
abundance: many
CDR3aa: CASRITGQGNTEAFF
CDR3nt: TGTGCCAGCAGAATCACTGGACAGGGGAACACTGAAGCTTTCTTT

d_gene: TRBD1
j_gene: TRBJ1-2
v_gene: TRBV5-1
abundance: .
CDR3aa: CASSGDRDLYGYTF
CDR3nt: TGCGCCAGCAGCGGGGACAGGGACCTCTATGGCTACACCTTC

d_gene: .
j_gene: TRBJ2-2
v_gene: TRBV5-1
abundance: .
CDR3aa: CASKYDTGELFF
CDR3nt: TGCGCCAGCAAGTATGACACCGGGGAGCTGTTTTTT

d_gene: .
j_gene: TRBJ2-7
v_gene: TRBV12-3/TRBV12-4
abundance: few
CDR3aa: CASSLERVYEQYF
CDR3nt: TGTGCCAGCAGTTTAGAGAGGGTATACGAGCAGTACTTC

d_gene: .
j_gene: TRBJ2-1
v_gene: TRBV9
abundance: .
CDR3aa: CASSGFLNEQFF
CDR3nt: TGTGCCAGCAGCGGATTTCTCAATGAGCAGTTCTTC

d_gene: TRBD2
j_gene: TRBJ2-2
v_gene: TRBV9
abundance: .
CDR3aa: CASSASSGENTGELFF
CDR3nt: TGTGCCAGCAGCGCGAGTAGCGGGGAAAACACCGGGGAGCTGTTTTTT

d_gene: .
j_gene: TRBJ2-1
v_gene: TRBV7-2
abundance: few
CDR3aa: CAIRGYNEQFF
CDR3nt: TGTGCCATTAGGGGGTACAATGAGCAGTTCTTC

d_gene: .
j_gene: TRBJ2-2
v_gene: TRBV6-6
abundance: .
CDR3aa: CASSYPEGRNTGELFF
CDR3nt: TGTGCCAGCAGTTACCCCGAGGGTAGGAACACCGGGGAGCTGTTTTTT

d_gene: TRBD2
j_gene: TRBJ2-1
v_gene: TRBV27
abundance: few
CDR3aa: CASNREGYNEQFF
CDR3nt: TGTGCCAGCAACCGGGAGGGATACAATGAGCAGTTCTTC

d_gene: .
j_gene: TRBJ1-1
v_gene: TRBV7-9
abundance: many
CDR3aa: CASSRTNTEAFF
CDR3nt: TGTGCCAGCAGCCGCACGAACACTGAAGCTTTCTTT

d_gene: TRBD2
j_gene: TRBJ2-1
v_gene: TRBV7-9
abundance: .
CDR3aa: CASSLDKREGAYNEQFF
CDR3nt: TGTGCCAGCAGCTTAGATAAGCGGGAGGGCGCATACAATGAGCAGTTCTTC

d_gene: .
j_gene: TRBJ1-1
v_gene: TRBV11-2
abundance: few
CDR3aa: CASSLAPGLGIDTEAFF
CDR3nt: TGTGCCAGCAGCTTAGCCCCGGGGCTAGGGATTGACACTGAAGCTTTCTTT

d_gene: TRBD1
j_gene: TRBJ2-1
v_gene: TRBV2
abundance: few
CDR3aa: CASSVGDRKKYNEQFF
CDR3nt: TGTGCCAGCAGTGTGGGGGACAGAAAAAAGTACAATGAGCAGTTCTTC

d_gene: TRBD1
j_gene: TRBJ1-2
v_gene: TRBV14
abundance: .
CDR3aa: CASSQLTGGYGYTF
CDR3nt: TGTGCCAGCAGCCAACTGACAGGGGGCTATGGCTACACCTTC

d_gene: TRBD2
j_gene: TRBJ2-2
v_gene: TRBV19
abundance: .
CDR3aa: CASYPRTSGRSPNAGELFF
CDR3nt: TGTGCCAGCTATCCTCGGACTAGCGGGAGAAGCCCGAATGCCGGGGAGCTGTTTTTT

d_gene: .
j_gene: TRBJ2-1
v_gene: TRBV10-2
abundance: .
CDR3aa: CASSDIFVRAYNEQFF
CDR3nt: TGCGCCAGCAGTGATATTTTTGTCAGGGCCTACAATGAGCAGTTCTTC

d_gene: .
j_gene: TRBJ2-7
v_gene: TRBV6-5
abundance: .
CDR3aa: CASSYSLAPEEQYF
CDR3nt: TGTGCCAGCAGTTACTCACTCGCTCCGGAGGAGCAGTACTTC

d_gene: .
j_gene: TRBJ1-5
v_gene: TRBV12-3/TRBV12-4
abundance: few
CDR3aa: CASSPGFRNQPQHF
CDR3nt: TGTGCCAGCAGTCCAGGGTTTCGCAATCAGCCCCAGCATTTT

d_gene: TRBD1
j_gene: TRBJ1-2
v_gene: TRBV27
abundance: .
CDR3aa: CASSYTRQGTGGYTF
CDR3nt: TGTGCCAGCAGTTACACTCGACAGGGGACAGGCGGCTACACCTTC

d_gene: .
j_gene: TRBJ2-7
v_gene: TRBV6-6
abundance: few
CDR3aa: CASRNQVSSYEQYF
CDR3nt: TGTGCCAGCAGGAACCAAGTGAGCTCCTACGAGCAGTACTTC

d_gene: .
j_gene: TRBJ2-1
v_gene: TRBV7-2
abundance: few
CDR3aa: CASSLYDNEQFF
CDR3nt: TGTGCCAGCAGCTTATACGACAATGAGCAGTTCTTC

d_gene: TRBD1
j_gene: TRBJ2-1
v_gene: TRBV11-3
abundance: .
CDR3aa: CASSRDSSSYNEQFF
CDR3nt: TGTGCCAGCAGCCGGGACAGCAGCTCCTACAATGAGCAGTTCTTC